This entry lists 30 T cell receptor beta chains sequenced from one sample in a study of lymphopenia after photon versus proton radiotherapy. Sequenced by immunoSEQ multiplex PCR; TCRdb stores in-frame clones only, minus some. Among 37,000 or so clones listed, over 65% were seen once. Material: peripheral blood, obtained from a patient treated with photon-based radiotherapy. The receptors derive from a man aged 50 to 60 with gastric cancer.

The genes are TRBV5-1 and TRBJ2-3, with 9 bases that match TRBD1. The CDR3 runs 15 residues. Trimming cost V 3 bases and J 2 bases; bases outside gene matches: 4. Germline CDR1 is SGHRS and CDR2 is YFSETQ. The CDR3 nucleotides are TGCGCCAGCAGCTGGGGGGACAGGGACACAGATACGCAGTATTTT. This sequence encodes CASSWGDRDTDTQYF.

This chain uses TRBV2 with TRBJ2-1, with D unclear. The CDR3 covers 13 residues. V dropped 1 base and J dropped 6 bases, with 7 bases sitting between them. Germline CDR1 reads SNHLY; CDR2 reads FYNNEI. The CDR3 here is CASSEGRLNEQFF. The CDR3 DNA reads as TGTGCCAGCAGTGAAGGCCGCCTCAATGAGCAGTTCTTC.

This rearrangement joins TRBV27 to TRBJ2-6; 7 nucleotides align to TRBD2. The V segment lost 4 bases and the J segment 0 bases; nucleotides outside the gene matches: 0. In germline, CDR1 is MNHEY, CDR2 SMNVEV (reference sequence). CDR3 length: 15 amino acids. The CDR3 sequence is CASSSGGSGANVLTF. CDR3 coding DNA: TGTGCCAGCAGTTCGGGGGGCTCTGGGGCCAACGTCCTGACTTTC.

The rearrangement joins TRBV9 to TRBJ1-5, with D hard to call. Germline loops: CDR1 SGDLS, CDR2 YYNGEE. CDR3 length equals 15 residues. V was cut by 4 bases and J by 1 base, with 12 bases left in between. CDR3: CASSPRGESNQPQHF. The CDR3 coding sequence is TGTGCCAGCAGCCCCCGGGGAGAAAGCAATCAGCCCCAGCATTTT. Full variable domain (missing parts from reference TRBV9 and TRBJ1-5): DSGVTQTPKHLITATGQRVTLRCSPRSGDLSVYWYQQSLDQGLQFLIQYYNGEERAKGNILERFSAQQFPDLHSELNLSSLELGDSALYFCASSPRGESNQPQHFGDGTRLSIL.

The V gene is TRBV18, the J gene TRBJ2-2, with 14 positions matching TRBD2. V shed 6 bases and J 5 bases; nucleotides not matched to a gene: 5. Looked up from germline, CDR1 is KGHSH and CDR2 is LQKENI. The CDR3 has 16 amino acids. CDR3 sequence reads: CASSGGLAGGTGELFF. CDR3 nucleotide sequence: TGTGCCAGCTCGGGAGGACTAGCGGGAGGAACCGGGGAGCTGTTTTTT. Full variable domain (remainder filled in from reference TRBV18 and TRBJ2-2): NAGVMQNPRHLVRRRGQEARLRCSPMKGHSHVYWYRQLPEEGLKFMVYLQKENIIDESGMPKERFSAEFPKEGPSILRIQQVVRGDSAAYFCASSGGLAGGTGELFFGEGSRLTVL.

A single count supports this clone. The V call is TRBV2, the J call TRBJ2-1, with D perhaps TRBD2 (5 bases). V was shortened by 7 bases and J by 6 bases, with 16 bases between the two germline ends. The CDR3 loop spans 14 amino acids. Germline CDR1 reads SNHLY; CDR2 reads FYNNEI. This chain's CDR3 is CASNSAYSGNEQFF. Here the CDR3 DNA reads TGTGCCAGCAATAGCGCTTATTCGGGCAATGAGCAGTTCTTC.

The J gene is TRBJ2-1, the V gene TRBV5-1; D may be TRBD1 (5 bases). This CDR3 spans 12 amino acids. Between the trimmed V and J ends, which lost 0 bases and 13 bases, there was a span of 11 bases. The V gene's germline CDR1 is SGHRS and CDR2 YFSETQ. The CDR3 loop reads CASSLEAGSQFF. The CDR3 nucleotides read TGCGCCAGCAGCTTGGAGGCAGGGTCTCAGTTCTTC. Full variable domain (rest looked up from reference TRBV5-1 and TRBJ2-1): KAGVTQTPRYLIKTRGQQVTLSCSPISGHRSVSWYQQTPGQGLQFLFEYFSETQRNKGNFPGRFSGRQFSNSRSEMNVSTLELGDSALYLCASSLEAGSQFFGPGTRLTVL.

This clone was detected only a few times. The chain links TRBV19 to TRBJ2-1; tentative D call: TRBD2 (6 bases). Between the trimmed V and J ends, which lost 3 bases and 9 bases, there was a span of 9 bases. This CDR3 has 12 residues. Germline assignment: CDR1 LNHDA and CDR2 SQIVND (reference sequence). In DNA form, the CDR3 reads TGTGCCAGTAGTATCTCGGAGGGTGAGCAGTTCTTC. Translation gives CASSISEGEQFF.

This clone was seen only a few times. The V gene is TRBV11-2, the J gene TRBJ1-2; D is unclear. The germline V gene has CDR1 SGHAT and CDR2 FQNNGV. V was cut by 6 bases and J by 7 bases, with 18 bases left in between. The CDR3 contains 14 residues. The CDR3 reads CASRNLRFPGGYTF. The CDR3 DNA sequence: TGTGCCAGCAGAAACCTGAGGTTTCCAGGTGGCTACACCTTC.

The chain combines TRBV5-1 with TRBJ2-3; 8 nucleotides agree with TRBD2. The CDR3 is 15 residues long. The V gene's germline CDR1 is SGHRS and CDR2 YFSETQ. Trimming at V came to 5 bases and at J to 4 bases, leaving 9 bases not matched to a gene. CDR3: CASRKIAGRADTQYF. The CDR3 DNA follows: TGCGCCAGCAGAAAGATAGCGGGACGCGCAGATACGCAGTATTTT.

The chain joins TRBV18 to TRBJ1-1; 8 nucleotides match TRBD1. Germline V gene data show CDR1 as KGHSH and CDR2 as LQKENI. The CDR3 is 14 amino acids. The V and J ends lost 3 bases and 11 bases, in that order; junction bases with no gene match: 11. CDR3 residues: CASSPNRGVLYAFF. The DNA for the CDR3 is TGTGCCAGCTCACCGAACAGGGGGGTGTTGTATGCTTTCTTT.

The chain is built from TRBV28 and TRBJ2-1, with TRBD2 identical over 7 bases. The CDR3 contains 15 residues. Germline CDR1 and CDR2: MDHEN and SYDVKM. Trimming cost V 2 bases and J 5 bases; bases outside gene matches: 6. CDR3 in DNA: TGTGCCAGCAGTTTAGGGGGGACTAATAACAATGAGCAGTTCTTC. As protein: CASSLGGTNNNEQFF.

CDR3 DNA sequence: TGTGCCAGCAGGACGGGACTCTCGTCCCCTAGCACAGATACGCAGTATTTT. As protein: CASRTGLSSPSTDTQYF. The rearrangement uses TRBV7-9 and TRBJ2-3, with D perhaps matching TRBD2 (6 bases). The CDR3 is 17 amino acids. Germline values: CDR1 SEHNR, CDR2 FQNEAQ (reference sequence). V gave up 6 bases and J gave up 0 bases, with 19 bases separating them.

The chain links TRBV7-3 to TRBJ2-3; 8 nucleotides match TRBD2. The CDR3 has 17 amino acids. Germline CDR1 reads SGHTA; CDR2 reads FQGTGA. Trimming cost V 5 bases and J 0 bases; bases outside gene matches: 10. CDR3 residues: CASSLRGSGTSTDTQYF. The DNA for the CDR3 is TGTGCCAGCAGCCTCCGTGGTAGCGGGACCAGCACAGATACGCAGTATTTT.

This chain joins TRBV6-1 and TRBJ1-2, with 9 bases matching TRBD1. Per germline, CDR1 MNHNS and CDR2 SASEGT. Germline trimming cut 0 bases from V and 8 bases from J; bases unmatched to any gene: 4. The CDR3 has 14 amino acids. Here the CDR3 reads CASSEAGQGGGYTF. CDR3 in DNA: TGTGCCAGCAGTGAAGCGGGACAGGGAGGGGGCTACACCTTC.

The chain couples TRBV4-3 to TRBJ2-2; D is undetermined. CDR3 length: 14 amino acids. Germline CDR1 and CDR2: LGHNA and YSLEER. The germline V and J ends were trimmed by 4 bases and 7 bases, with 13 bases remaining between them. CDR3 protein: CASSPRMDGGELFF. The CDR3 DNA is TGCGCCAGCAGCCCCCGAATGGATGGCGGGGAGCTGTTTTTT.

For the CDR3, the DNA is TGTGCCAGCAGCTTAGTTTCGGGACAACCTACCGGGGAGCTGTTTTTT. Amino acid sequence: CASSLVSGQPTGELFF. The genes are TRBV7-2 and TRBJ2-2, with D possibly TRBD1 on 6 matching bases. Trimming stripped 1 base from V and 5 bases from J, with 14 bases between. Germline loops: CDR1 SGHTA, CDR2 FQGNSA. CDR3 length: 16 residues.

This clone was counted only a few times. The chain has TRBV20-1 and TRBJ2-3, with D unclear. Between the trimmed V and J ends, which lost 3 bases and 6 bases, there was a span of 4 bases. Germline CDR1 DFQATT, CDR2 SNEGSKA (reference sequence). The CDR3 is 10 residues long. The CDR3 is CSASWDTQYF. The CDR3 DNA is TGCAGTGCTAGCTGGGATACGCAGTATTTT.

The V and J genes are TRBV9 and TRBJ2-5; no definite D call. The CDR3 loop spans 13 amino acids. V was shortened by 1 base and J by 2 bases, with 6 bases between the two germline ends. The germline V gene has CDR1 SGDLS and CDR2 YYNGEE. DNA for the CDR3: TGTGCCAGCAGCGTAACCCCACAAGAGACCCAGTACTTC. It translates to CASSVTPQETQYF.

The J gene is TRBJ2-1, the V gene TRBV5-1, with 7 bases identical to TRBD2. CDR3 size: 16 residues. V shed 4 bases and J 7 bases; nucleotides not matched to a gene: 14. Germline V gene data show CDR1 as SGHRS and CDR2 as YFSETQ. The CDR3: CASSSTGTGGGNEQFF. The DNA for the CDR3 is TGCGCCAGCAGCAGCACTGGGACGGGAGGTGGTAATGAGCAGTTCTTC.

This chain uses TRBV2 with TRBJ2-7; TRBD1 aligns across 9 bases. The germline gives CDR1 SNHLY, CDR2 FYNNEI. The CDR3 covers 14 residues. With V trimmed by 5 bases and J by 3 bases, 5 bases remained unmatched. The CDR3 region has the DNA TGTGCCAGCAGTCTACAGGGGGCCCACTACGAGCAGTACTTC. Translating it yields CASSLQGAHYEQYF.

V is TRBV6-6 and J is TRBJ1-1, with 8 bases aligning to TRBD1. V trimming: 7 bases; J trimming: 7 bases; junction bases outside the gene matches: 11. This CDR3 region has 14 residues. Per the germline V gene, CDR1 is MNHNY and CDR2 is SVGAGI (reference sequence). CDR3 nucleotide sequence: TGTGCCAGCATTAAATCCAGGGGGCGCGATGAAGCTTTCTTT. It codes for CASIKSRGRDEAFF.

This clone has just one count. The chain carries TRBV30 and TRBJ2-1; 9 nucleotides match TRBD1. The CDR3 is 14 residues long. Germline V gene data show CDR1 as GTSNPN and CDR2 as SVGIG (reference sequence). J gave up 10 bases and V 8 bases, and 15 bases lay outside the gene matches. The CDR3 protein is CAQAPNRGLGEQFF. The CDR3 DNA is TGTGCCCAAGCTCCTAACAGGGGGCTAGGGGAGCAGTTCTTC.

The genes are TRBV19 and TRBJ2-1, with D perhaps TRBD1 (5 bases). Trimming pared 5 bases from V and 0 bases from J, leaving 11 bases between. This CDR3 has 15 amino acids. Germline V gene sequence: CDR1 LNHDA, CDR2 SQIVND (reference sequence). The CDR3 loop reads CASSPQGVSYNEQFF. CDR3 coding DNA: TGTGCCAGTAGTCCTCAGGGTGTCTCCTACAATGAGCAGTTCTTC.

The V call is TRBV4-1, the J call TRBJ1-2; D is unresolved. The CDR3 covers 14 residues. Per germline, CDR1 MGHRA and CDR2 YSYEKL. Trimming took 1 base from V and 7 from J, leaving 13 bases between them. The CDR3: CASSQAPVGFGYTF. The CDR3 nucleotides read TGCGCCAGCAGCCAAGCCCCAGTGGGGTTTGGCTACACCTTC.

V and J are TRBV18 and TRBJ2-1, with TRBD2 matching over 10 bases. Trimming cost V 3 bases and J 7 bases; bases outside gene matches: 0. The CDR3 consists of 13 residues. Germline V gives CDR1 KGHSH, CDR2 LQKENI. In nucleotides, the CDR3 is TGTGCCAGCTCACCGGGACTAGCGAATGAGCAGTTCTTC. Translated: CASSPGLANEQFF.

The chain joins TRBV6-5 to TRBJ2-6, with 8 bases that match TRBD1. The CDR3 is 16 amino acids. Germline V CDR1 and CDR2: MNHEY, SVGAGI. Unmatched junction bases numbered 6, after V lost 4 bases and J lost 4 bases. The CDR3 nucleotides are TGTGCCAGCAGTTTCCAACAGGGGGTAGGGGCCAACGTCCTGACTTTC. It codes for CASSFQQGVGANVLTF.

The chain uses TRBV28 and TRBJ2-7; TRBD2 agrees at 12 bases. Germline lookup yields CDR1 MDHEN and CDR2 SYDVKM. This CDR3 comprises 22 residues. Trimming removed 2 bases from V and 0 bases from J; junction bases left unmatched: 20. CDR3 nucleotides: TGTGCCAGCAGTTTAGGATTGGTGCGCGGTGGGCTAGCGGGAGGGGGCTCCTACGAGCAGTACTTC. It yields the protein CASSLGLVRGGLAGGGSYEQYF.

J is TRBJ2-7 and V is TRBV7-9, with 11 bases lining up with TRBD2. The CDR3 spans 19 residues. J lost 5 bases, V lost 4 bases, and 19 bases had no gene match. Per germline, CDR1 SEHNR and CDR2 FQNEAQ (reference sequence). CDR3 sequence reads: CASSSGQGRASGRLNEQYF. The CDR3 DNA reads as TGTGCCAGCAGCTCTGGACAGGGGAGGGCTAGCGGGAGGCTTAACGAGCAGTACTTC.

This clone was picked up a small number of times. The chain links TRBV29-1 to TRBJ2-3; D call uncertain. The CDR3 consists of 12 residues. Per germline, CDR1 SQVTM and CDR2 ANQGSEA. V lost 3 bases, J lost 6 bases, and 10 bases lay in between. The CDR3 sequence: CSVEPRRDTQYF. The CDR3, as DNA: TGCAGCGTTGAGCCCAGACGTGATACGCAGTATTTT.